This is a list of T cell receptor beta chains from one sample in a study of T-cell reconstitution after alpha-beta-depleted transplantation in children. Using its own MiXCR run on the PCR reads, TCRdb lists one record per CDR3 protein. The sample contains about 610,000 distinct CDR3 sequences, about 11% of which appear only once. Sequences were derived from PBMCs from the stem cell graft donor, sampled from the stem cell graft. The receptor source for this set is a human donor who donated a stem cell graft to a child with acute myeloid leukemia. CDR3s include the opening cysteine and the closing phenylalanine or tryptophan. The order of the fields is clone size, J gene, V gene, D gene, CDR3 DNA, CDR3 protein. The D gene is left open where the match is weak. For some rows the clone size is stated as once, few or many, or as a class when expanded; others skip it.

>many|TRBJ2-3|TRBV6-1|TRBD2
TGTGCCAGCAGTAGAGGGACTAGCGGGAGTGGGTCAGATACGCAGTATTTT
CASSRGTSGSGSDTQYF
>few|TRBJ2-7|TRBV27|NA
TGTGCCAGCAGTTTATCCACTGGAACCTACGAGCAGTACTTC
CASSLSTGTYEQYF
>many|TRBJ1-1|TRBV5-6|NA
TGTGCCAGCAGCTTGGCCGGACCGGCGGAAGCTTTCTTT
CASSLAGPAEAFF
>NA|TRBJ1-4|TRBV19|NA
TGTGCCAGTAGTCCGGGGGAGAGGACTAATGAAAAACTGTTTTTT
CASSPGERTNEKLFF
>NA|TRBJ2-1|TRBV20-1|NA
TGCAGTGCCCGACAGCGGAGCAACAATGAGCAGTTCTTC
CSARQRSNNEQFF
>many|TRBJ2-7|TRBV12-3/TRBV12-4|NA
TGTGCCAGCAGTTCCCCGCCCTCCTACGAGCAGTACTTC
CASSSPPSYEQYF
>few|TRBJ2-7|TRBV27|NA
TGTGCCAGCAGTTTAGGGGCAACTTACGAGCAGTACTTC
CASSLGATYEQYF
>many|TRBJ2-2|TRBV28|NA
TGTGCCAGCACCCTGTCCTTACCGAACACCGGGGAGCTGTTTTTT
CASTLSLPNTGELFF
>NA|TRBJ2-3|TRBV6-5|NA
TGTGCCAGCAGTTACTCGGGAGAAGGGACAGATACGCAGTATTTT
CASSYSGEGTDTQYF
>few|TRBJ2-5|TRBV20-1|NA
TGCAGTGCAAGCTTTGGCGGGCTCAAGGGAGAGACCCAGTACTTC
CSASFGGLKGETQYF
>NA|TRBJ2-1|TRBV18|TRBD2
TGTGCCAGCTCACCCTCAATACTAGCGACCCACTCCTACAATGAGCAGTTCTTC
CASSPSILATHSYNEQFF
>few|TRBJ2-7|TRBV5-1|NA
TGCGCCAGCAGCCCCTACCGACAAACCGATCTGCCTTACGAGCAGTACTTC
CASSPYRQTDLPYEQYF
>NA|TRBJ2-7|TRBV4-3|TRBD2
TGCGCCAGCAGCCGCGCCCCGGGGGGACCCTACGAGCAGTACTTC
CASSRAPGGPYEQYF
>few|TRBJ1-6|TRBV6-2/TRBV6-3|TRBD1
TGTGCCAGCAGACACGACAGGGCCGATAATTCACCCCTCCACTTT
CASRHDRADNSPLHF
>NA|TRBJ1-3|TRBV6-5|NA
TGTGCCACCGGACAGCAAAGCTCTGGAAACACCATATATTTT
CATGQQSSGNTIYF
>few|TRBJ2-2|TRBV5-1|NA
TGCGCCAGCAGCTTGGCCCAGAACACCGGGGAGCTGTTTTTT
CASSLAQNTGELFF
>once|TRBJ1-5|TRBV4-2|NA
TGTGCCAGCAGCCAAGGCAGGGAGTATAGCAATCAGCCCCAGCATTTT
CASSQGREYSNQPQHF
>NA|TRBJ2-7|TRBV7-2|NA
TGTGCCAGCAGCTTAATCCGCAGGGCTGTTCACGAGCAGTACTTC
CASSLIRRAVHEQYF
>few|TRBJ2-7|TRBV6-5|NA
TGTGCCAGCAGTTACAGTCCTTTTAACTACGAGCAGTACTTC
CASSYSPFNYEQYF
>NA|TRBJ2-7|TRBV20-1|NA
TGCAGTGCTGGGGACGACTACGAGCAGTACTTC
CSAGDDYEQYF
>few|TRBJ2-1|TRBV12-3/TRBV12-4|TRBD2
TGTGCCAGCAGTCTCGAAGGACTAGCGGGAGTAAAGGAGCAGTTCTTC
CASSLEGLAGVKEQFF
>many|TRBJ2-3|TRBV29-1|NA
TGCAGCGCGGGAGTCCTTAGCACAGATACGCAGTATTTT
CSAGVLSTDTQYF
>many|TRBJ2-3|TRBV20-1|NA
TGCAGTGCCACCACCGGCCCCACAGATACGCAGTATTTT
CSATTGPTDTQYF
>NA|TRBJ1-5|TRBV12-3/TRBV12-4|NA
TGTGCCAGCAGTTTTTCGCAGGGTCGCAATCAGCCCCAGCATTTT
CASSFSQGRNQPQHF
>NA|TRBJ2-7|TRBV20-1|NA
TGCAGTGCTAGAAGGGCGGCCTACGAGCAGTACTTC
CSARRAAYEQYF
>NA|TRBJ2-1|TRBV7-9|TRBD2
TGTGCCAGCAGCCGACTAGCGGGGAGAAACAATGAGCAGTTCTTC
CASSRLAGRNNEQFF
>NA|TRBJ2-1|TRBV20-1|TRBD2
TGCAGTGCTAGAGAGGAGGGACTAGCCTACAATGAGCAGTTCTTC
CSAREEGLAYNEQFF
>few|TRBJ2-2|TRBV2|NA
TGTGCCAGCAGTGGTTCTGGGGCCACCGGGGAGCTGTTTTTT
CASSGSGATGELFF
>many|TRBJ2-7|TRBV7-9|TRBD2
TGTGCCAGCAGCTTGCAGGGACTAACTCCATCGCAGTACTTC
CASSLQGLTPSQYF
>many|TRBJ2-1|TRBV3-1|TRBD2
TGTGCCAGCATCCTTCCACTCATGGAACTAGCGGGAGCGAACCTTAAGTTCTTC
CASILPLMELAGANLKFF
>few|TRBJ1-4|TRBV20-1|NA
TGCAGTGCCCAGGGGTCAGAGAATGAAAAACTGTTTTTT
CSAQGSENEKLFF
>NA|TRBJ1-2|TRBV7-2|NA
TGTGCCAGCAGCCTGTCCCTAATTTCTAACTATGGCTACACCTTC
CASSLSLISNYGYTF
>NA|TRBJ2-4|TRBV30|NA
TGTGCCTGGAGTGTATCTGGATTAACCAAAAACATTCAGTACTTC
CAWSVSGLTKNIQYF
>few|TRBJ2-7|TRBV12-3/TRBV12-4|NA
TGTGCCAGCAGTAACCCCGGGGGTGGATCCTACGAGCAGTACTTC
CASSNPGGGSYEQYF
>NA|TRBJ2-1|TRBV29-1|TRBD2
TGCAGCGTTGAAGGACTAGCCCCCCGCAATGAGCAGTTCTTC
CSVEGLAPRNEQFF
>many|TRBJ1-5|TRBV7-2|NA
TGTGCCAGCAGCTTGAGTACAGCCAATCAGCCCCAGCATTTT
CASSLSTANQPQHF
>NA|TRBJ2-7|TRBV27|NA
TGTGCCAGCAGTCGTTACCAGGGCGCTTCCTACGAGCAGTACTTC
CASSRYQGASYEQYF
>many|TRBJ2-1|TRBV6-2/TRBV6-3|NA
TGTGCCAGCAGATCTAGCGAGCCCTACAATGAGCAGTTCTTC
CASRSSEPYNEQFF
>NA|TRBJ1-2|TRBV20-1|TRBD1
TGCAGTGCTAGGACAGGGGCTGGCTACACCTTC
CSARTGAGYTF
>NA|TRBJ2-2|TRBV4-3|TRBD2
TGCGCCAGCAGCCCTGACGGCGGGAGGGCCGCCGGGGAGCTGTTTTTT
CASSPDGGRAAGELFF
>many|TRBJ2-7|TRBV6-5|NA
TGTGCCAGCAGTTACAGGGGCTGGGACGAGCAGTACTTC
CASSYRGWDEQYF
>few|TRBJ2-5|TRBV5-1|NA
TGCGCCAGCAGCCCGCCCCCCTTAGAGACCCAGTACTTC
CASSPPPLETQYF
>few|TRBJ2-2|TRBV12-3/TRBV12-4|TRBD2
TGTGCCAGCAGGTCTAGCGGGGGCACCGGGGAGCTGTTTTTT
CASRSSGGTGELFF
>NA|TRBJ1-1|TRBV6-1|NA
TGTGCCAGCAGTGAAGTACAGAACACTGAAGCTTTCTTT
CASSEVQNTEAFF
>NA|TRBJ2-3|TRBV28|TRBD1
TGTGCCAGCAGAACGGGACAGACCACAGATACGCAGTATTTT
CASRTGQTTDTQYF
>NA|TRBJ2-7|TRBV7-9|TRBD2
TGTGCCAGCAGCTTGGGAGACTTAGCGGGAGGGTCCTACGAGCAGTACTTC
CASSLGDLAGGSYEQYF
>many|TRBJ2-7|TRBV6-2/TRBV6-3|NA
TGTGCCACTCGGGAGTCAGGTAATTTAGGAGGCTACGAGCAGTACTTC
CATRESGNLGGYEQYF
>many|TRBJ2-5|TRBV7-8|TRBD1
TGTGCCAGCAGCCAAAACAGGGGCCGGTATCAAGAGACCCAGTACTTC
CASSQNRGRYQETQYF
>many|TRBJ2-5|TRBV28|TRBD2
TGTGCCAGCGATCGCGGGAGGGCCGAGGAGACCCAGTACTTC
CASDRGRAEETQYF
>many|TRBJ1-1|TRBV20-1|NA
TGCAGTGCTAGAGTGTTAGGCGTGGGACCGGGAGCTTTCTTT
CSARVLGVGPGAFF
>few|TRBJ1-2|TRBV12-3/TRBV12-4|NA
TGTGCCAGCAGTTTGGGCTCGACAGACCTTTGGGGCTACACCTTC
CASSLGSTDLWGYTF
>few|TRBJ2-7|TRBV20-1|NA
TGCAGTGCTAAAGGACTGTTAGCCTACGAGCAGTACTTC
CSAKGLLAYEQYF
>NA|TRBJ1-3|TRBV12-3/TRBV12-4|NA
TGTGCCAGCAGTTGGCAGAAAAGCTCTGGAAACACCATATATTTT
CASSWQKSSGNTIYF
>NA|TRBJ1-4|TRBV3-1|NA
TGTGCCAGCAGCCACCCCCTACTAGACGGTGAAAAACTGTTTTTT
CASSHPLLDGEKLFF